The source of this T cell receptor (beta chain) is a study of CD8+ T cells in alopecia areata. CDR1 and CDR2 (germline): NSQYPW, LRSPGD (reference sequence). Between the trimmed V and J ends, which lost 1 base and 5 bases, there was a span of 6 bases. The CDR3 runs to 13 residues. Regarding the study as a whole: Normal scalp showed lower clonality than lesional scalp, especially alopecia totalis/universalis. Normal skin's resident alphabeta T cells are sequenced alongside lesional scalp T cells.

Isolated RNA was reverse transcribed into cDNA used as the sequencing template. TCRdb keeps only in-frame clones here, not all; method: immunoSEQ multiplex PCR. This repertoire holds 15,000 to 20,000 clones, and none appear only once. Cutaneous lymph nodes were pooled and cells sorted by CD4, CD8alpha, NKG2D, NKG2ACE and more. As concerns this clone: Its antigen is not identified. Genes here carry mouse names. The read gets to within 4 residues of the CDR3 end, and the germline J gene fills in the rest.

The source of this sequence is a C3H/HeJ mouse with alopecia areata. The MHC haplotype recorded for the strain is H2-k. Source material: CD8+ T cells sorted from a lymph node. The chain employs TRBV1 and TRBJ2-1; D is ambiguous. The CDR3 sequence is CTCSAGVHAEQFF. CDR3 bases read: TGCACCTGCAGTGCAGGGGTCCATGCT.